This TCR beta chain was identified in a study of spatial heterogeneity in lung cancer. In the study overall: Detection consistently yielded more beta chains than alpha chains.

Time point defined: sample taken at primary tumor resection. Whole RNA, which was extracted from tumor, nontumor lung tissue or frozen PBMC, was sequenced without any cell sorting. This clonotype has at least ten counts. TCRdb recomputed calls from the 5' RACE reads with MiXCR, one row per CDR3 protein. The sample records 12,000 to 15,000 distinct CDR3 sequences, over 6.5% being singletons. In germline, CDR1 is GTSNPN, CDR2 SVGIG (reference sequence). V lost 3 bases to trimming and J lost 0 bases; unmatched junction nucleotides: 0. The CDR3 has 14 residues. The chain couples TRBV30 to TRBJ2-2, with 8 bases fitting TRBD2. Source: PBMCs, taken at surgery. This TCR derives from a female donor with early-stage non-small cell lung cancer. Here the CDR3 DNA reads TGTGCCTGGAGACTAGCGGCGAACACCGGGGAGCTGTTTTTT. Amino acids: CAWRLAANTGELFF.